The 10 T cell receptor beta chains presented below share a single source sample, sequenced in a study of cytomegalovirus exposure and HLA in healthy donors (dated by TCRdb to 2016 to 2017). The library relied on the immunoSEQ multiplex PCR assay. For the multiplex PCR, a mixture combining 60 forward primers for TCR Vbeta segments and 13 reverse primers for TCR Jbeta segments was used. The table comes from immuneACCESS by way of TCRdb, which keeps in-frame sequences with V and J called. Part of the clones is missing from these tables; in studies checked, under half for an unresolved V gene and the rest for unknown reasons. The sample table records about 110,000 clones; 71% of these occur just once. 2.8% of the sample comes from the top ten. What was sequenced was PBMCs. These receptors were obtained from a female donor in good health and CMV-seronegative.

The J gene is TRBJ2-5, the V gene TRBV21-1; the table assigns TRBD1, which was not confirmed against the DNA. TRBV21-1 is deemed a pseudogene. CDR3 length: 16 residues. This CDR3 reads CASSKGGTAHQETQYF. The CDR3 DNA reads as TGTGCCAGCAGCAAGGGCGGGACAGCTCACCAAGAGACCCAGTACTTC.

This clone occurred a few times. The V call is TRBV5-1, the J call TRBJ1-1; no reliable D call. The CDR3 length is 14 residues. Germline lookup yields CDR1 SGHRS and CDR2 YFSETQ. The V end was cut by 5 bases, the J end by 1 base, with 12 bases between. The CDR3 DNA reads as TGCGCCAGCAGGACGGGGTTGTGGAACACTGAAGCTTTCTTT. Translated: CASRTGLWNTEAFF.

This sequence joins TRBV30 and TRBJ1-6; TRBD1 might be the D (6 bases). The V and J ends lost 1 base and 4 bases respectively, with 8 bases between them. The CDR3 is 14 amino acids. The V gene's germline CDR1 is GTSNPN and CDR2 SVGIG (reference sequence). Here the CDR3 reads CAWSDGQYNSPLHF. The CDR3 DNA sequence: TGTGCCTGGAGTGATGGACAGTATAATTCACCCCTCCACTTT. Full variable domain (remainder filled in from reference TRBV30 and TRBJ1-6): SQTIHQWPATLVQPVGSPLSLECTVEGTSNPNLYWYRQAAGRGLQLLFYSVGIGQISSEVPQNLSASRPQDRQFILSSKKLLLSDSGFYLCAWSDGQYNSPLHFGNGTRLTVT.

The chain couples TRBV11-2 to TRBJ1-4, with D possibly TRBD1 on 6 matching bases. CDR1 and CDR2 (germline): SGHAT, FQNNGV. Trimming took off 5 bases at V and 3 bases at J, with 13 bases between the two ends. CDR3 size: 15 residues. The CDR3 protein is CASSTRGTSNEKLFF. Here the CDR3 DNA reads TGTGCCAGCAGCACGAGAGGGACATCTAATGAAAAACTGTTTTTT.

The chain is built from TRBV9 and TRBJ2-1; perhaps TRBD2 as D (6 bases). The CDR3 contains 14 residues. The V gene lost 2 bases and the J gene lost 0 bases, with 6 bases spanning the gap. Germline V gene sequence: CDR1 SGDLS, CDR2 YYNGEE. The CDR3: CASSVGSSYNEQFF. The CDR3 DNA sequence: TGTGCCAGCAGCGTCGGGAGCTCCTACAATGAGCAGTTCTTC. The variable domain in full, completed from reference TRBV9 and TRBJ2-1, reads DSGVTQTPKHLITATGQRVTLRCSPRSGDLSVYWYQQSLDQGLQFLIQYYNGEERAKGNILERFSAQQFPDLHSELNLSSLELGDSALYFCASSVGSSYNEQFFGPGTRLTVL.

The chain uses TRBV7-9 and TRBJ2-1, with no clear D. In germline, CDR1 is SEHNR, CDR2 FQNEAQ (reference sequence). This CDR3 region has 13 residues. V was clipped by 7 bases and J by 6 bases, with 13 bases between them. This CDR3 is CASTATVSNEQFF. The CDR3 coding sequence is TGTGCCAGCACCGCGACTGTCAGCAATGAGCAGTTCTTC.

The chain couples TRBV29-1 to TRBJ1-5, with D tentatively TRBD1 (5 bases). The V gene's germline CDR1 is SQVTM and CDR2 ANQGSEA. This CDR3 contains 13 residues. The V end lost 8 bases, the J end lost 5 bases, and 16 bases lay between the germline ends. Here the CDR3 DNA reads TGCAGCTGTGCCGCGGTAGGGGATCAGCCCCAGCATTTT. It codes for CSCAAVGDQPQHF.

This clone was observed a few times. V usage is TRBV29-1 and J usage is TRBJ1-2; D may be TRBD1 (6 bases). V was cut by 4 bases and J by 8 bases, with 14 bases left in between. The CDR3 totals 12 residues. The germline V gene has CDR1 SQVTM and CDR2 ANQGSEA. CDR3: CSVGGGAAGYTF. The CDR3 DNA is TGCAGCGTTGGAGGGGGAGCTGCGGGCTACACCTTC.

This clone occurred a few times. V and J are TRBV7-9 and TRBJ1-1; perhaps TRBD1 as D (5 bases). CDR1 SEHNR and CDR2 FQNEAQ come from the germline V gene (reference sequence). The CDR3 runs to 11 residues. V shed 5 bases and J shed 6 bases, with 7 bases lying between them. CDR3 sequence: CASSPRAEAFF. The CDR3 DNA follows: TGTGCCAGCAGCCCCAGGGCTGAAGCTTTCTTT.

The chain couples TRBV6-5 to TRBJ2-5, with 11 positions matching TRBD1. The J call may be incorrect, as the DNA end agrees better with TRBJ2-7. The CDR3 spans 15 residues. Germline V gene sequence: CDR1 MNHEY, CDR2 SVGAGI. The chain's CDR3 is CASSYPGQGANEQYF. CDR3 bases: TGTGCCAGCAGTTACCCAGGACAGGGGGCAAACGAGCAGTACTTC.